The 21 T cell receptor beta chains listed next were all sequenced from one sample in a study of cytomegalovirus exposure and HLA in healthy donors (dated by TCRdb to the late 2010s). The library was built by means of the immunoSEQ multiplex PCR assay. A mixture of 60 forward primers for TCR Vbeta segments and 13 reverse primers for TCR Jbeta segments was used in the multiplex PCR. TCRdb holds this immuneACCESS table with in-frame rearrangements only. Some clones are missing; in checked studies, unresolved V genes explain under half, and the rest has no known cause. Present in this sample are roughly 150,000 clones, about 80% of which were seen just once. The biggest ten clones account for approximately 5.7% of the sample. The sequenced material came from PBMCs. These receptors all stem from a man aged 30 to 45 in good health and CMV-seropositive.

V usage is TRBV2 and J usage is TRBJ2-3, with TRBD2 matching over 10 bases. In germline, CDR1 is SNHLY, CDR2 FYNNEI. The CDR3 sequence is 14 residues long. J lost 4 bases, V lost 7 bases, and 5 bases had no gene match. The CDR3 is CASIPAGGPDTQYF. For the CDR3, the DNA is TGTGCCAGCATTCCAGCGGGAGGGCCAGATACGCAGTATTTT.

The chain employs TRBV4-1 and TRBJ1-4; 12 bases line up with TRBD1. The CDR3 extends over 18 amino acids. From germline, CDR1 is MGHRA and CDR2 YSYEKL. Germline trimming cut 0 bases from V and 5 bases from J; bases unmatched to any gene: 7. The CDR3 DNA is TGCGCCAGCAGCCAAGATTGGGGGACAGGGGGCTTAAATGAAAAACTGTTTTTT. This sequence encodes CASSQDWGTGGLNEKLFF.

The V and J genes are TRBV27 and TRBJ2-7; 12 positions agree with TRBD2. The CDR3 totals 15 residues. J lost 4 bases, V lost 9 bases, and 10 bases had no gene match. Germline V gene data show CDR1 as MNHEY and CDR2 as SMNVEV (reference sequence). The CDR3 coding sequence is TGTGCCAGTGGGGGTCGGACTAGCGGGACTTACGAGCAGTACTTC. Amino acid sequence: CASGGRTSGTYEQYF.

This clone was observed a few times. V is TRBV7-6 and J is TRBJ2-2; D gene ambiguous. Deletions cut 3 bases from V and 6 bases from J, with 17 bases between. The CDR3 is 16 amino acids. Germline CDR1 and CDR2: SGHVS and FNYEAQ. The CDR3 region is CASSFGNRPSAGELFF. CDR3 coding DNA: TGTGCCAGCAGCTTCGGCAACAGACCCTCTGCCGGGGAGCTGTTTTTT.

The V call is TRBV27, the J call TRBJ2-1; D gene uncertain. CDR3 length: 12 residues. Germline CDR1 and CDR2: MNHEY and SMNVEV (reference sequence). The V end was cut by 7 bases, the J end by 4 bases, with 8 bases between. This CDR3 reads CASKNPYNEQFF. The CDR3 bases are TGTGCCAGCAAAAATCCATACAATGAGCAGTTCTTC.

The V call is TRBV7-2, the J call TRBJ2-5; TRBD2 might be the D (5 bases). The CDR3 runs 14 residues. V was pared by 1 base and J by 5 bases, with 11 bases between. Germline V gives CDR1 SGHTA, CDR2 FQGNSA. The CDR3: CASSLGSLGETQYF. The CDR3 DNA reads as TGTGCCAGCAGCTTAGGGTCACTAGGGGAGACCCAGTACTTC.

The chain is built from TRBV30 and TRBJ2-5; 8 bases line up with TRBD1. The germline V gene has CDR1 GTSNPN and CDR2 SVGIG (reference sequence). This CDR3 region has 13 residues. V dropped 3 bases and J dropped 4; count of bases not matched to a gene: 4. This CDR3 is CAWSTGGPETQYF. The CDR3 region has the DNA TGTGCCTGGAGCACAGGGGGACCAGAGACCCAGTACTTC.

This chain uses TRBV12-5 with TRBJ2-3; 7 nucleotides agree with TRBD2. The CDR3 extends over 16 amino acids. V lost 4 bases to trimming and J lost 5 bases; unmatched junction nucleotides: 12. Germline CDR1 LGHNT, CDR2 FRNRAP. The CDR3 reads CASGSLRRTSEDTQYF. The CDR3 DNA sequence: TGTGCTAGTGGTTCCCTCAGGAGGACTAGTGAAGATACGCAGTATTTT. The variable domain in full, completed from reference TRBV12-5 and TRBJ2-3, reads DARVTQTPRHKVTEMGQEVTMRCQPILGHNTVFWYRQTMMQGLELLAYFRNRAPLDDSGMPKDRFSAEMPDATLATLKIQPSEPRDSAVYFCASGSLRRTSEDTQYFGPGTRLTVL.

This sequence joins TRBV4-1 and TRBJ2-7; 11 bases are a match to TRBD1. This CDR3 contains 17 residues. V was pared by 1 base and J by 2 bases, with 7 bases of the junction left unmatched. The V gene's germline CDR1 is MGHRA and CDR2 YSYEKL. CDR3 sequence: CASSQASGTGGTYEQYF. The DNA for the CDR3 is TGCGCCAGCAGCCAAGCGTCCGGGACAGGGGGAACCTACGAGCAGTACTTC.

The table lists this clone with a count of one. V usage is TRBV6-1 and J usage is TRBJ1-1, with D maybe TRBD1 (5 bases). Germline values: CDR1 MNHNS, CDR2 SASEGT. V dropped 4 bases and J dropped 0 bases, with 12 bases sitting between them. The CDR3 is 15 amino acids. CDR3 coding DNA: TGTGCCAGCAGTGCCCAGGGTGAGTTGAACACTGAAGCTTTCTTT. Encoded protein: CASSAQGELNTEAFF.

This rearrangement joins TRBV9 to TRBJ2-5; D gene unclear. CDR1 is SGDLS, CDR2 YYNGEE, per germline. The CDR3 spans 15 residues. The ends were cut back, 3 bases at V and 5 bases at J, with 17 bases in the middle. CDR3 sequence: CASSAIEAVGETQYF. The CDR3 region has the DNA TGTGCCAGCAGCGCCATAGAGGCCGTCGGGGAGACCCAGTACTTC.

This clone was counted once. This chain uses TRBV28 with TRBJ1-2, with D perhaps TRBD1 (6 bases). Looked up from germline, CDR1 is MDHEN and CDR2 is SYDVKM. V was pared by 3 bases and J by 4 bases, with 18 bases between. The length of the CDR3 is 16 residues. DNA of the CDR3: TGTGCCAGCAGTTTTCCCCCGGGGGGGCCCAGCTATGGCTACACCTTC. Its protein product is CASSFPPGGPSYGYTF.

The rearrangement uses TRBV10-3 and TRBJ2-1; tentative D call: TRBD2 (5 bases). Germline assignment: CDR1 ENHRY and CDR2 SYGVKD. Trimming cost V 4 bases and J 0 bases, with 10 bases left between them. This CDR3 comprises 15 residues. The CDR3 DNA sequence: TGTGCCATCAGTGGAGGGTCCAGCTCCTACAATGAGCAGTTCTTC. This encodes CAISGGSSSYNEQFF.

The chain combines TRBV5-4 with TRBJ2-4; 7 bases are a match to TRBD1. CDR1 SGHNT and CDR2 YYREEE come from the germline V gene (reference sequence). The CDR3 has 15 residues. The ends lost 4 bases at V and 4 bases at J; junction bases unmatched: 8. The CDR3 DNA follows: TGTGCCAGCAGCACTACCGGGACAGCAAAAAACATTCAGTACTTC. Encoded protein: CASSTTGTAKNIQYF.

The CDR3 protein is CASSSTGGAGEKLFF. DNA for the CDR3: TGTGCCAGCAGCTCTACAGGGGGCGCGGGTGAAAAACTGTTTTTT. The chain has TRBV5-4 and TRBJ1-4, with 9 positions matching TRBD1. V lost 3 bases and J lost 7; bases outside the gene matches: 7. The CDR3 loop spans 15 amino acids. Germline V gene lookup returns CDR1 SGHNT and CDR2 YYREEE (reference sequence).

This sequence joins TRBV5-1 and TRBJ2-5, with D tentatively TRBD2 (6 bases). CDR1 is SGHRS and CDR2 is YFSETQ in the germline V gene. The CDR3 is 14 residues long. Trimming took 3 bases from V and 1 from J, leaving 10 bases between them. The CDR3 sequence is CASSSGTFQETQYF. CDR3 nucleotides: TGCGCCAGCAGCTCCGGGACTTTCCAAGAGACCCAGTACTTC.

This chain connects TRBV7-9 to TRBJ1-6, with D unresolved. CDR3 length: 15 amino acids. Trimming removed 1 base at V and 7 bases at J, with 11 bases between. Germline-derived CDR1 and CDR2 are SEHNR and FQNEAQ (reference sequence). The CDR3 protein is CASSLGGSANSPLHF. CDR3 nucleotide sequence: TGTGCCAGCAGCTTAGGAGGCAGCGCAAATTCACCCCTCCACTTT.

The chain joins TRBV28 to TRBJ2-3; 8 bases are shared with TRBD1. The CDR3 extends over 15 amino acids. V lost 7 bases, J lost 4 bases, and 10 bases stayed unmatched. In germline, CDR1 is MDHEN, CDR2 SYDVKM. In nucleotides, the CDR3 is TGTGCCAGCACCGTGGGGACAGGCGGGGCAGATACGCAGTATTTT. It yields the protein CASTVGTGGADTQYF.

This chain's CDR3 is CASSPRGGSNQPQHF. Here the CDR3 DNA reads TGTGCCAGCAGCCCGCGGGGGGGTAGCAATCAGCCCCAGCATTTT. This sequence joins TRBV5-6 and TRBJ1-5; perhaps TRBD1 as D (5 bases). V was trimmed by 4 bases and J by 0 bases, leaving 11 bases between them. This CDR3 spans 15 amino acids. Germline V gives CDR1 SGHDT, CDR2 YYEEEE.

The chain uses TRBV28 and TRBJ1-2; tentatively, D is TRBD1 (5 bases). This CDR3 has 11 amino acids. Germline CDR1 and CDR2: MDHEN and SYDVKM. V lost 5 bases to trimming and J lost 8 bases, with 9 bases between them. The CDR3 DNA follows: TGTGCCAGCAGTCCCGGGGGGGGCTACACCTTC. Translated: CASSPGGGYTF.

The table lists this clone with a count of one. The chain employs TRBV11-2 and TRBJ2-7; 8 bases map to TRBD2. J gave up 0 bases and V 3 bases, and 1 base lay outside the gene matches. This CDR3 is built from 14 residues. Looked up from germline, CDR1 is SGHAT and CDR2 is FQNNGV. CDR3 protein: CASSFGTSSYEQYF. DNA of the CDR3: TGTGCCAGCAGCTTTGGGACTAGCTCCTACGAGCAGTACTTC.